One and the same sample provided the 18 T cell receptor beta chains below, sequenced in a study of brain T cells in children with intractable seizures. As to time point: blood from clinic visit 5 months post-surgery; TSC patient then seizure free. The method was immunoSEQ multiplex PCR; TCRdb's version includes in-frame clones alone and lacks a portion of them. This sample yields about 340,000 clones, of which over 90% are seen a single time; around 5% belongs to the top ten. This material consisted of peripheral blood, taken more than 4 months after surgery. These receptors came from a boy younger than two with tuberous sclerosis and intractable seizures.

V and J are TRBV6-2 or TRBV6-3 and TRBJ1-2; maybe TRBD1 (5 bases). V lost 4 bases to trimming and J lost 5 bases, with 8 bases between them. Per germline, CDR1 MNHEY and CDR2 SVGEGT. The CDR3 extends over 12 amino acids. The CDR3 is CASSLGPYGYTF. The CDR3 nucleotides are TGTGCCAGCAGTTTGGGACCATATGGCTACACCTTC.

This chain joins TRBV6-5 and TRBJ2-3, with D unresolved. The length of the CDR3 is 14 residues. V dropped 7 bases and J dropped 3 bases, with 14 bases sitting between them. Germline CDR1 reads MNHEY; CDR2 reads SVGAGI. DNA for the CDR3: TGTGCCAGCAATTATGAAGCGAGTACAGATACGCAGTATTTT. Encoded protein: CASNYEASTDTQYF.

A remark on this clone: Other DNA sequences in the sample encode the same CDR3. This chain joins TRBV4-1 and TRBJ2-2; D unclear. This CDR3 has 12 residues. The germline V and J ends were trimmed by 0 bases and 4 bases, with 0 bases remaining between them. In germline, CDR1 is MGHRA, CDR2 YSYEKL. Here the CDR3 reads CASSQDTGELFF. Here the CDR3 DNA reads TGCGCCAGCAGCCAAGACACCGGGGAGCTGTTTTTT.

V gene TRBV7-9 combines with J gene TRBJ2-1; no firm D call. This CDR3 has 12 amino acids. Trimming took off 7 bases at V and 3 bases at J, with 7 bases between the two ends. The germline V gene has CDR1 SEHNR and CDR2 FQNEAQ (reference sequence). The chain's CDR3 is CASTRIYNEQFF. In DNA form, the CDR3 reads TGTGCCAGCACTAGGATCTACAATGAGCAGTTCTTC.

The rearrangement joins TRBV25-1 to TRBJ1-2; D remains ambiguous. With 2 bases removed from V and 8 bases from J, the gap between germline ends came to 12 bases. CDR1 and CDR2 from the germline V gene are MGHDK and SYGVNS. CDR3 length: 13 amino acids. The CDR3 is CASSERRIGGYTF. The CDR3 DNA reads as TGTGCCAGCAGTGAACGCCGCATTGGGGGCTACACCTTC.

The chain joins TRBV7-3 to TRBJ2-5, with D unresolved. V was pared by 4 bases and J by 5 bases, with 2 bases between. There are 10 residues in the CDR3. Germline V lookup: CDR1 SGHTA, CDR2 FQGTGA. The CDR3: CASSWETQYF. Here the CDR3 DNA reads TGTGCCAGCAGCTGGGAGACCCAGTACTTC.

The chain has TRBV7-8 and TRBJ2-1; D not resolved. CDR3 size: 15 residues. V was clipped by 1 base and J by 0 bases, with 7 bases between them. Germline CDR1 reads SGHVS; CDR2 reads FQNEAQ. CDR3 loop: CASSLVDSSYNEQFF. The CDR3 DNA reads TGTGCCAGCAGCTTAGTGGATAGCTCCTACAATGAGCAGTTCTTC.

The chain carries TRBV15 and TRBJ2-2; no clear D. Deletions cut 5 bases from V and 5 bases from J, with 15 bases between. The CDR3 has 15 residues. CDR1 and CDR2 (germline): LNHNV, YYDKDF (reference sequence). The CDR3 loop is CATSLKKQLTGELFF. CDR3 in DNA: TGTGCCACCAGCTTAAAAAAACAGTTGACCGGGGAGCTGTTTTTT.

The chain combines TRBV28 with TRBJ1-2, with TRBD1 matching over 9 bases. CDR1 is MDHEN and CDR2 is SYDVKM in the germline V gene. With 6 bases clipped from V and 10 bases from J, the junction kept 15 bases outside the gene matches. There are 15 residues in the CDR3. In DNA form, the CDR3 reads TGTGCCAGCAGCCCTACGGGACAGGGTACTTTACCCTACACCTTC. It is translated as CASSPTGQGTLPYTF.

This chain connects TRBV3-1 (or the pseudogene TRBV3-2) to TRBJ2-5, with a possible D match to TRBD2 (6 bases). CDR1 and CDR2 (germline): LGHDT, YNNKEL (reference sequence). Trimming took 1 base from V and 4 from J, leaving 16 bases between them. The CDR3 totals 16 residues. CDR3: CASSQGLTSVGETQYF. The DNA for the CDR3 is TGTGCCAGCAGCCAAGGGCTGACTAGTGTTGGAGAGACCCAGTACTTC.

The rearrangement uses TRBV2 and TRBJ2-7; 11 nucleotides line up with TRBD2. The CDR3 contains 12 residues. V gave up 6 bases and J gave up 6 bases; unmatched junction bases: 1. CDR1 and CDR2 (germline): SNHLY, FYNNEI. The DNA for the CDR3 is TGTGCCAGCAGACTAGCGGGAGCCGAGCAGTACTTC. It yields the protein CASRLAGAEQYF.

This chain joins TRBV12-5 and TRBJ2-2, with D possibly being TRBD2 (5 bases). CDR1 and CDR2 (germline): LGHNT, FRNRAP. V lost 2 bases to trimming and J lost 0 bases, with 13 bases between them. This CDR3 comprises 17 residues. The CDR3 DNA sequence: TGTGCTAGTGGTTTGAGCGGACGGAGACCGAACACCGGGGAGCTGTTTTTT. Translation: CASGLSGRRPNTGELFF.

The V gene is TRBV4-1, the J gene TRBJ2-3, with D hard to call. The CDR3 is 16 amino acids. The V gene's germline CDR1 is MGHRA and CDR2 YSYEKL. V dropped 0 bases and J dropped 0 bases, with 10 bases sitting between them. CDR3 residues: CASSQDRLPSTDTQYF. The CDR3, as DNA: TGCGCCAGCAGCCAAGATCGCCTTCCCAGCACAGATACGCAGTATTTT.

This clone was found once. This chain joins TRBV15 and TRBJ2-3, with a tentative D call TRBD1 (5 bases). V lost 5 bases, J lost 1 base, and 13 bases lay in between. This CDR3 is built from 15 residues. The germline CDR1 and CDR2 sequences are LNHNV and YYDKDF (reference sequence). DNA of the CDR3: TGTGCCACCAGCTCCTATGGGGCAGGCACAGATACGCAGTATTTT. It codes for CATSSYGAGTDTQYF.

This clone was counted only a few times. The DNA of the CDR3 is TGTGCCAGCAGCGTAACCCCCCCGGGAGGGCCTGCCAAAAACATTCAGTACTTC. This encodes CASSVTPPGGPAKNIQYF. V gene TRBV7-6 combines with J gene TRBJ2-4; 8 nucleotides agree with TRBD2. Germline-derived CDR1 and CDR2 are SGHVS and FNYEAQ. Germline trimming cut 5 bases from V and 1 base from J; bases unmatched to any gene: 13. The CDR3 loop spans 18 amino acids.

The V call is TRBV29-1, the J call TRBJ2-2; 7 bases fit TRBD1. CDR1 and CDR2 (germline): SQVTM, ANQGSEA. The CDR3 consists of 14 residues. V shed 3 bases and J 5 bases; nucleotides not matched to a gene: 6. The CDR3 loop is CSVETGKFTGELFF. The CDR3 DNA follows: TGCAGCGTTGAGACAGGGAAATTTACCGGGGAGCTGTTTTTT.

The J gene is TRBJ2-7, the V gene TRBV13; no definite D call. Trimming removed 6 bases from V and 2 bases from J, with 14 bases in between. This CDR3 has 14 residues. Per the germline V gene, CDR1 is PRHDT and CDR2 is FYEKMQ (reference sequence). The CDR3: CASSFSIIAYEQYF. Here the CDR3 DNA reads TGTGCCAGCAGTTTTTCTATTATCGCCTACGAGCAGTACTTC.

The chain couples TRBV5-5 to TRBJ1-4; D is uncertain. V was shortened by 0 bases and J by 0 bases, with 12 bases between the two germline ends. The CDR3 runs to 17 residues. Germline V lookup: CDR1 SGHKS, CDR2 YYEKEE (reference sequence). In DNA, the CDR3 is TGTGCCAGCAGCTTGGTCTTTTTCCGGGCAACTAATGAAAAACTGTTTTTT. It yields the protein CASSLVFFRATNEKLFF.